These 8 T cell receptor beta chains share one sample of origin, sequenced in a study of regulatory T cells in long-lasting Graves disease. Sequencing libraries for TCR beta were prepared with iRepertoire HTBI primers and Arm-PCR of CDR3 regions. TCRdb itself ran the multiplex PCR reads through MiXCR, one entry per CDR3 protein. In the table there are 550,000 to 700,000 distinct CDR3 sequences, 15% to 20% of which are singletons. Time point in this sample: newly diagnosed GD, antithyroid drugs for less than 3 months. RNA from PBMCs was the source of the TCR library. Separately, the same data were catalogued under a study of T cells in Graves' hyperthyroidism and ophthalmopathy.

The sequencing used peripheral blood mononuclear cells (PBMCs), collected at new diagnosis, from a patient treated with antithyroid drugs. The receptors come from a man aged 18 to 30 with Graves disease.

This clonotype was detected many times. The rearrangement uses TRBV24-1 and TRBJ1-2; 7 positions match TRBD1. Germline V lookup: CDR1 KGHDR, CDR2 SFDVKD. The CDR3 is made up of 14 amino acids. Trimming at V came to 3 bases and at J to 8 bases, leaving 8 bases not matched to a gene. CDR3 DNA: TGTGCCACCAGTGATCCACAGGGGCCGCGGGGCTACACCTTC. It translates to CATSDPQGPRGYTF.

The table lists this clonotype with many counts. The J gene is TRBJ1-2, the V gene TRBV9, with no clear D. This CDR3 is 13 amino acids long. Trimming removed 2 bases at V and 3 bases at J, with 8 bases between. CDR1 is SGDLS, CDR2 YYNGEE, per germline. CDR3 sequence: CASSVPGYYGYTF. The CDR3 DNA reads TGTGCCAGCAGCGTCCCGGGTTACTATGGCTACACCTTC.

This clonotype turned up a few times. The junction departs from the called germline gene at one end, perhaps through a read error. The V and J genes are TRBV7-7 and TRBJ2-2; no reliable D call. This CDR3 is built from 16 residues. Germline CDR1 SSHAT, CDR2 FNYEAQ (reference sequence). The CDR3 bases are TGTGCTAGCAGCTTAACCCCCGACCCGAACACCGGGGAGCTGTTTTTT. Amino acid sequence: CASSLTPDPNTGELFF. The variable domain in full, completed from reference TRBV7-7 and TRBJ2-2, reads GAGVSQSPRYKVTKRGQDVTLRCDPISSHATLYWYQQALGQGPEFLTYFNYEAQPDKSGLPSDRFSAERPEGSISTLTIQRTEQRDSAMYRCASSLTPDPNTGELFFGEGSRLTVL.

The chain uses TRBV2 and TRBJ2-5; 7 bases agree with TRBD1. The CDR3 length is 12 residues. With V trimmed by 8 bases and J by 3 bases, 3 bases remained unmatched. In germline, CDR1 is SNHLY, CDR2 FYNNEI. CDR3 protein: CASEGQKETQYF. DNA for the CDR3: TGTGCCAGCGAGGGACAGAAAGAGACCCAGTACTTC.

This clonotype was seen many times. V is TRBV27 and J is TRBJ1-5; 7 bases fit TRBD1. The CDR3 covers 14 residues. CDR1 is MNHEY and CDR2 is SMNVEV in the germline V gene (reference sequence). With V trimmed by 6 bases and J by 5 bases, 7 bases remained unmatched. This chain's CDR3 is CASRPPGGDQPQHF. CDR3 bases: TGTGCCAGCAGGCCTCCAGGGGGAGATCAGCCCCAGCATTTT.

This clonotype was seen many times. CDR3 sequence: CASSLPSGNEQFF. The CDR3 DNA follows: TGTGCCAGCAGCCTCCCTAGCGGCAATGAGCAGTTCTTC. The chain has TRBV28 and TRBJ2-1, with 7 positions matching TRBD2. Germline loops: CDR1 MDHEN, CDR2 SYDVKM. This CDR3 region has 13 residues. Losses at the gene ends were 6 bases for V and 6 bases for J; bases not matched to a gene: 5.

The sample holds a few counts of this clonotype. This chain joins TRBV3-1 and TRBJ1-3; TRBD1 agrees at 10 bases. Germline V gene data show CDR1 as LGHDT and CDR2 as YNNKEL (reference sequence). Germline trimming cut 4 bases from V and 1 base from J; bases unmatched to any gene: 4. This CDR3 has 16 amino acids. CDR3 sequence: CASSPDRGWSGNTIYF. The CDR3, as DNA: TGTGCCAGCAGCCCGGACAGGGGGTGGTCTGGAAACACCATATATTTT. The variable domain in full, completed from reference TRBV3-1 and TRBJ1-3, reads DTAVSQTPKYLVTQMGNDKSIKCEQNLGHDTMYWYKQDSKKFLKIMFSYNNKELIINETVPNRFSPKSPDKAHLNLHINSLELGDSAVYFCASSPDRGWSGNTIYFGEGSWLTVV.

The chain is built from TRBV14 and TRBJ2-2; D gene unclear. The CDR3 contains 13 residues. V was pared by 4 bases and J by 6 bases, with 9 bases between. Germline CDR1 reads SGHDN; CDR2 reads FVKESK. Here the CDR3 DNA reads TGTGCCAGCAGCCCGGAGATGGCCGGGGAGCTGTTTTTT. Translated, it gives CASSPEMAGELFF.